What follows are 8 T cell receptor beta chains derived from one specimen sequenced in a study of chemoradiotherapy in HPV16-positive cancers. TCRdb's table, derived via immunoSEQ multiplex PCR, lists solely in-frame clones and lacks some. The table has 8,100 or so clones, about 74% seen once. The sample here was tumor tissue, taken from a patient who underwent chemoradiotherapy. All receptors come from a human donor with HPV-associated anogenital cancer.

This sequence joins TRBV19 and TRBJ2-7, with D unresolved. Germline V CDR1 and CDR2: LNHDA, SQIVND (reference sequence). The CDR3 sequence is 13 residues long. The V end was cut by 5 bases, the J end by 6 bases, with 14 bases between. DNA of the CDR3: TGTGCCAGTAGTGGTACAAATATAGGCGAGCAGTACTTC. It is translated as CASSGTNIGEQYF.

The gene calls are TRBV27 and TRBJ2-1; 10 bases agree with TRBD2. The CDR3 has 16 residues. V lost 4 bases to trimming and J lost 4 bases; unmatched junction nucleotides: 7. CDR1 MNHEY and CDR2 SMNVEV come from the germline V gene (reference sequence). CDR3 loop: CASSSILAGEYNEQFF. In DNA, the CDR3 is TGTGCCAGCAGTTCTATTCTAGCGGGGGAGTACAATGAGCAGTTCTTC.

The rearrangement joins TRBV7-9 to TRBJ2-2; TRBD2 matches 10 bases. The CDR3 sequence is 16 residues long. The germline V gene has CDR1 SEHNR and CDR2 FQNEAQ (reference sequence). V trimming: 3 bases; J trimming: 4 bases; junction bases outside the gene matches: 5. The CDR3 coding sequence is TGTGCCAGCAGCTTCCTAGCGGGGGTGTTCACCGGGGAGCTGTTTTTT. Protein sequence: CASSFLAGVFTGELFF.

DNA for the CDR3: TGTGCCAGCAGTTTGGAGTCCTTCCCCGAAAAACTGTTTTTT. This sequence encodes CASSLESFPEKLFF. This rearrangement joins TRBV28 to TRBJ1-4; D remains ambiguous. V lost 3 bases and J lost 8, with 13 bases in between. CDR1 is MDHEN and CDR2 is SYDVKM in the germline V gene. This CDR3 is built from 14 residues.

V gene TRBV6-6 combines with J gene TRBJ1-2, with D perhaps TRBD1 (5 bases). CDR1 and CDR2 from the germline V gene are MNHNY and SVGAGI (reference sequence). CDR3 length: 13 residues. The V end lost 5 bases, the J end lost 7 bases, and 14 bases lay between the germline ends. The CDR3 DNA reads TGTGCCAGCAGTCAGACAGTAAGCTTTGGCTACACCTTC. Amino acid sequence: CASSQTVSFGYTF.

The rearrangement uses TRBV4-1 and TRBJ2-5; TRBD2 aligns across 10 bases. CDR3 length: 16 amino acids. The V segment lost 0 bases and the J segment 3 bases; nucleotides outside the gene matches: 4. The germline V gene has CDR1 MGHRA and CDR2 YSYEKL. The CDR3 loop reads CASSQDERGGEETQYF. For the CDR3, the DNA is TGCGCCAGCAGCCAAGATGAGCGGGGGGGTGAAGAGACCCAGTACTTC.

The chain employs TRBV28 and TRBJ1-5, with D hard to call. Trimming left V 10 bases short and J 7 bases short, with 14 bases between. CDR3 length: 12 amino acids. Germline CDR1 MDHEN, CDR2 SYDVKM. CDR3: CATSQAWQPQHF. For the CDR3, the DNA is TGTGCCACCTCGCAGGCTTGGCAGCCCCAGCATTTT. Together with reference TRBV28 and TRBJ1-5, the CDR3 gives the full variable domain: DVKVTQSSRYLVKRTGEKVFLECVQDMDHENMFWYRQDPGLGLRLIYFSYDVKMKEKGDIPEGYSVSREKKERFSLILESASTNQTSMYLCATSQAWQPQHFGDGTRLSIL.

The V and J genes are TRBV4-1 and TRBJ2-1; possibly TRBD1 or TRBD2 for D (5 bases each). Trimming stripped 4 bases from V and 2 bases from J, with 12 bases between. The CDR3 sequence is 15 residues long. Germline loops: CDR1 MGHRA, CDR2 YSYEKL. The CDR3 sequence is CASSLRWGTYNEQFF. For the CDR3, the DNA is TGCGCCAGCAGCCTCCGTTGGGGGACCTACAATGAGCAGTTCTTC.